Included here is one T cell receptor beta chain sequence, with context. Its antigen is not identified. These donors, healthy bone marrow donors, were studied. The entry originates in a study of cytomegalovirus exposure and HLA in healthy donors. Study at large: Genetic ancestry analysis placed approximately 79% of the 300 to 500 donors that were genotyped in the Caucasian-associated cluster. General study points: The study recorded 150 to 200 TCR beta chains that were cytomegalovirus-associated. In an earlier analysis, in 620 or so donors, most V segments appeared productive either ~90% or ~30% of the time.

Germline V CDR1 and CDR2: MDHEN, SYDVKM. This CDR3 region has 19 residues. Trimming stripped 3 bases from V and 5 bases from J, with 29 bases between. Primers for the PCR totalled 60 Vbeta and 13 Jbeta. Clones were read by immunoSEQ multiplex PCR, and TCRdb kept only the in-frame ones, dropping some. The sample gives around 200,000 clones, 80% of which show up once; about 0.63% is in the top ten. Sequenced sample: PBMCs. This receptor was identified in a boy aged 10-17 years in good health and CMV-seronegative. The V call is TRBV28, the J call TRBJ2-7, with D tentatively TRBD1 (7 bases). Here the CDR3 DNA reads TGTGCCAGCAGTTTCGTAAAGTTCCTCGGGGCGGAGGGGGCGAACGAGCAGTACTTC. The encoded protein is CASSFVKFLGAEGANEQYF. The variable domain in full, completed from reference TRBV28 and TRBJ2-7, reads DVKVTQSSRYLVKRTGEKVFLECVQDMDHENMFWYRQDPGLGLRLIYFSYDVKMKEKGDIPEGYSVSREKKERFSLILESASTNQTSMYLCASSFVKFLGAEGANEQYFGPGTRLTVT.